This TCR beta chain comes out of a study of blood T cell repertoires in COVID-19. Sequencing was performed with immunoSEQ multiplex PCR; in TCRdb, only in-frame clones are kept and a portion is missing. The table shows around 310,000 clones, with 75% to 90% occurring only once. This clone was picked up one time. This CDR3 is 15 amino acids long. V lost 2 bases and J lost 3; bases outside the gene matches: 2. In germline, CDR1 is LGHDT, CDR2 YNNKEL (reference sequence). The chain has TRBV3-1 (or the pseudogene TRBV3-2) and TRBJ1-4, with 8 positions matching TRBD1. Sequencing was done on a sample of PBMCs or T cells enriched from blood (not recorded which). The clonotype was recovered from a man aged 25 to 40 who had recovered from COVID-19. CDR3 nucleotide sequence: TGTGCCAGCAGCCAAAGGACAGGGCCTAATGAAAAACTGTTTTTT. Its translation: CASSQRTGPNEKLFF.